This entry lists 2 T cell receptor beta chains sequenced from one sample in a study of cytomegalovirus exposure and HLA in healthy donors. The primer mix had 60 Vbeta and 13 Jbeta primers. Data came from immunoSEQ multiplex PCR; TCRdb stores just in-frame clones and leaves some out. The data contain 150,000 to 200,000 clones, roughly four fifths of them seen just once; the ten biggest clones take up more than 4%. Sequencing was done on a sample of PBMCs. The receptors here all came from a girl between 10 and 17 years old in good health and CMV-seropositive.

The chain couples TRBV12-5 to TRBJ2-7; weak D call: TRBD1 (6 bases). CDR1 and CDR2 (germline): LGHNT, FRNRAP. Trimming cost V 0 bases and J 3 bases, with 15 bases left between them. This CDR3 is built from 16 residues. CDR3 in amino acids: CASGLVLNRDIYEQYF. The CDR3 bases are TGTGCTAGTGGTTTGGTACTTAACAGGGACATCTACGAGCAGTACTTC.

The genes are TRBV19 and TRBJ1-6; the match to TRBD1 covers 7 bases. Germline trimming cut 6 bases from V and 7 bases from J; bases unmatched to any gene: 15. CDR1 is LNHDA, CDR2 SQIVND, per germline (reference sequence). CDR3 length: 17 residues. CDR3 in DNA: TGTGCCAGTAGCTCAGGGGGGAGAACGGCTCAGAATTCACCCCTCCACTTT. Translation: CASSSGGRTAQNSPLHF.